This TCR beta chain was profiled in a study of cytomegalovirus exposure and HLA in healthy donors. The PCR ran on 60 Vbeta and 13 Jbeta primers. The method was immunoSEQ multiplex PCR; TCRdb's version includes in-frame clones alone and lacks a portion of them. The sample holds 150,000 to 250,000 clones, roughly four fifths seen once. Trimming removed 4 bases at V and 6 bases at J, with 16 bases between. This CDR3 region has 14 residues. The germline V gene encodes CDR1 SGHTA and CDR2 FQGTGA. Material: PBMCs. The chain couples TRBV7-3 to TRBJ2-7, with TRBD1 as a possible D gene (5 bases). The sequence was obtained from a boy younger than 10 in good health and CMV-seronegative. CDR3 loop: CASSSHSQGGEQYF. DNA of the CDR3: TGTGCCAGCAGCTCTCATTCTCAGGGTGGCGAGCAGTACTTC.